This paragraph covers one T cell receptor (beta chain) sequence. The sample comes from a study of blood T cell repertoires in COVID-19. Overall study: Sources were T cells, B-cell-depleted T cells, or PBMCs; the material itself was cDNA or gDNA.

Measured with immunoSEQ multiplex PCR; TCRdb has only the in-frame clones, and not every one. The table shows about 170,000 clones, with approximately 80% occurring only once. The V end lost 0 bases, the J end lost 7 bases, and 11 bases lay between the germline ends. The germline V gene encodes CDR1 SGDLS and CDR2 YYNGEE. CDR3 length: 14 amino acids. The clonotype originates from an elderly woman with COVID-19, enrolled during active disease. The sequenced sample was peripheral blood. The V and J genes are TRBV9 and TRBJ2-1; D is possibly TRBD2 (6 bases). The DNA for the CDR3 is TGTGCCAGCAGCGTAGGCCCGGGAGAGAATGAGCAGTTCTTC. Translated, it gives CASSVGPGENEQFF.